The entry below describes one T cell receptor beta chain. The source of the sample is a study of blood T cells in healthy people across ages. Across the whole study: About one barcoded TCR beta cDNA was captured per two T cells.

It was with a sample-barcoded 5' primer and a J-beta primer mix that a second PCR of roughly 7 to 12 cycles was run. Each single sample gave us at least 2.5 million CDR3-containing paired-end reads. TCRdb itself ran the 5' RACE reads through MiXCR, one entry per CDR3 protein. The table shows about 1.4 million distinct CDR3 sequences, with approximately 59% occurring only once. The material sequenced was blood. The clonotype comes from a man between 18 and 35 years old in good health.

The CDR3 protein is CSANLAGNPYEQYF. DNA of the CDR3: TGCAGTGCAAATCTAGCGGGAAACCCCTACGAGCAGTACTTC. The rearrangement links TRBV20-1 to TRBJ2-7; TRBD2 aligns across 9 bases. V lost 6 bases to trimming and J lost 2 bases; unmatched junction nucleotides: 8. CDR1 is DFQATT and CDR2 is SNEGSKA in the germline V gene (reference sequence). There are 14 residues in the CDR3.